This TCR beta chain was captured in a study of OX40 agonist ivuxolimab in advanced cancers. This clone has only one observation. Patients with autoimmune history or systemic immunosuppression were excluded. Profiled with immunoSEQ multiplex PCR; TCRdb holds only in-frame clones, not every one. The top ten hold around 0.78% of the sample, which has tens of thousands of clones, 65% to 85% seen once. Trimming removed 8 bases from V and 7 bases from J, with 12 bases in between. In germline, CDR1 is SNHLY, CDR2 FYNNEI. This CDR3 is built from 11 residues. The TCR sequence derives from an adult with an advanced solid tumor such as melanoma, head and neck, liver or kidney cancer. Sequenced here: CD4+ or CD8+ T cells sorted from blood, sampled in a trial of the OX40 agonist ivuxolimab. The chain has TRBV2 and TRBJ2-7; tentative D call: TRBD1 (6 bases). The CDR3 loop reads CASLQGSEQYF. CDR3 sequence (DNA): TGTGCCAGCCTTCAGGGGAGTGAGCAGTACTTC.